This paragraph covers one T cell receptor beta chain sequence. Its antigen is unknown. Sequence at one end of the junction differs from germline and may be a read error. This record belongs to a study of tumor and adjacent non-tumor tissue in lung cancer. The wider study: Aged about 30 to 76 years, patients included fewer than 11 men and 5 women with stage I to III disease. Each sample yielded some 4 million productive TCRbeta reads on average. Study findings and constraints: Top 100 clones took a larger repertoire share in normal lung.

CDR3 length equals 16 residues. Germline V gene lookup returns CDR1 MGHRA and CDR2 YSYEKL. No cell sorting was done before RNA was extracted from the tissue. Distant lung tissue was collected more than 3 cm away from the tumor edge. The library came from three nested PCR rounds adapted from ARM-PCR protocols. TCRdb redid the calling of the multiplex PCR reads with MiXCR, one entry per CDR3 protein. Of 45,000 to 65,000 distinct CDR3 sequences listed, 74% are singletons. The specimen was distant non-tumor lung tissue. The chain recombines TRBV4-1 with TRBJ1-2; D ambiguous. The receptor was derived from a woman aged 55-70 years with non-small cell lung cancer. CDR3 coding DNA: TGTGCCAACAGCCAAGAGTCGAAGGCAGCTAATTATGGCTACACCTTC. Residues: CANSQESKAANYGYTF.